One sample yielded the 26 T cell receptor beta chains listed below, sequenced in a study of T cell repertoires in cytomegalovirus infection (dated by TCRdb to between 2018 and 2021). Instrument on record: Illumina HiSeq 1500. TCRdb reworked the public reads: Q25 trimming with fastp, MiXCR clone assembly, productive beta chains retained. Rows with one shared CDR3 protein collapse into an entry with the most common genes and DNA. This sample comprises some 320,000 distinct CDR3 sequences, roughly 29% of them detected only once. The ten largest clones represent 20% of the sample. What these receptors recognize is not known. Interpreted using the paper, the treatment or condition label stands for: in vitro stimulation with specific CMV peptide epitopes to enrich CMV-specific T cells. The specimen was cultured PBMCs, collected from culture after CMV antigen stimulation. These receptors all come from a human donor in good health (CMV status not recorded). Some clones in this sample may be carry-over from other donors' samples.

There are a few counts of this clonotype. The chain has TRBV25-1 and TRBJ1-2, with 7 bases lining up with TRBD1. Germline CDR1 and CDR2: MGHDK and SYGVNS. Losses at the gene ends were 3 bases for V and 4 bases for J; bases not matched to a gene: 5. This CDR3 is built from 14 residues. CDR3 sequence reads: CASSETGSSYGYTF. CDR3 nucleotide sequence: TGTGCCAGCAGTGAGACAGGGTCATCCTATGGCTACACCTTC.

This chain's CDR3 is CASSHGQGGEGNQPQHF. The CDR3 nucleotides are TGTGCCAGCAGTCACGGACAGGGAGGAGAAGGCAATCAGCCCCAGCATTTT. The chain couples TRBV6-8 to TRBJ1-5; 8 bases align to TRBD1. Germline V CDR1 and CDR2: MNHGY, SAAAGT. The CDR3 loop spans 17 amino acids. V gave up 5 bases and J gave up 2 bases; unmatched junction bases: 11.

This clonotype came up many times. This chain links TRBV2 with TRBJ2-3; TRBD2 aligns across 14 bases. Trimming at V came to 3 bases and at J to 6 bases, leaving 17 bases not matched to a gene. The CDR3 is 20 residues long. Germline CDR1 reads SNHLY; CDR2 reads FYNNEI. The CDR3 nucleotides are TGTGCCAGCAGTGACCCCAGGGCCGGGACTAGCGGGAGATTTGGTGATACGCAGTATTTT. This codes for CASSDPRAGTSGRFGDTQYF.

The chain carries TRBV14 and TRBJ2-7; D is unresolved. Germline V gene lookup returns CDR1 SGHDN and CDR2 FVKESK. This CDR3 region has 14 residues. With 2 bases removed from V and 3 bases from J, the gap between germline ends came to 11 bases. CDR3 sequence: CASSQQWDRYEQYF. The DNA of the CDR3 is TGTGCCAGCAGCCAACAATGGGATCGCTACGAGCAGTACTTC. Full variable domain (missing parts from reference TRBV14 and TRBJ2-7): EAGVTQFPSHSVIEKGQTVTLRCDPISGHDNLYWYRRVMGKEIKFLLHFVKESKQDESGMPNNRFLAERTGGTYSTLKVQPAELEDSGVYFCASSQQWDRYEQYFGPGTRLTVT.

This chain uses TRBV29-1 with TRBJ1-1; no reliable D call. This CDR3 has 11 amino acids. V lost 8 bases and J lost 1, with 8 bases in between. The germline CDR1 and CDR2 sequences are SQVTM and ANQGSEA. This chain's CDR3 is CSFRRNTEAFF. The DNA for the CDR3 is TGCAGCTTTAGACGGAACACTGAAGCTTTCTTT.

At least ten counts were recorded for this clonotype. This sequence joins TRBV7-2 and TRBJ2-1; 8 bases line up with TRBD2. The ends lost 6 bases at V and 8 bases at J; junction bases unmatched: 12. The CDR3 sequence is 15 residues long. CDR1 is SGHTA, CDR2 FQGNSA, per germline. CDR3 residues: CASSLGLAGRDEQFF. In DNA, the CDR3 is TGTGCCAGCAGTCTCGGCTTAGCGGGAAGGGATGAGCAGTTCTTC.

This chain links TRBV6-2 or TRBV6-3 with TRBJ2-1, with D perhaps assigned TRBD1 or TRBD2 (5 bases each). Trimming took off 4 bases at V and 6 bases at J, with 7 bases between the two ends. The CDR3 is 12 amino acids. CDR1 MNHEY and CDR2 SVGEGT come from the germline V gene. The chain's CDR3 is CASSWDLNEQFF. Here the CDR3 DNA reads TGTGCCAGCAGTTGGGACCTCAATGAGCAGTTCTTC.

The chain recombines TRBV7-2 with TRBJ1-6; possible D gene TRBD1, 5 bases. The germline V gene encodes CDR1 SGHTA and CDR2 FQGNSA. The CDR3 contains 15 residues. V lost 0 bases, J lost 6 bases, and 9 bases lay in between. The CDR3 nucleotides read TGTGCCAGCAGCTTAGCGTGGCAGGGTAATTCACCCCTCCACTTT. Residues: CASSLAWQGNSPLHF.

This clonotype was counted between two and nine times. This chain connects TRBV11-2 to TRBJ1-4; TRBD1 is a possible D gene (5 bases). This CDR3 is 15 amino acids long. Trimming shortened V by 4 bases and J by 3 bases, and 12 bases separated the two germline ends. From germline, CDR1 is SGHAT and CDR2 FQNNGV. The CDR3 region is CASSWGPAANEKLFF. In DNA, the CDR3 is TGTGCCAGCAGCTGGGGCCCAGCGGCTAATGAAAAACTGTTTTTT.

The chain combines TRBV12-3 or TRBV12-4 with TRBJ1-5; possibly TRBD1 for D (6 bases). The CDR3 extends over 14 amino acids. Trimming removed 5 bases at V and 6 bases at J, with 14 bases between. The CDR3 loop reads CASSITGRGQPQHF. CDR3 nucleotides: TGTGCCAGCAGTATAACAGGGAGGGGTCAGCCCCAGCATTTT.

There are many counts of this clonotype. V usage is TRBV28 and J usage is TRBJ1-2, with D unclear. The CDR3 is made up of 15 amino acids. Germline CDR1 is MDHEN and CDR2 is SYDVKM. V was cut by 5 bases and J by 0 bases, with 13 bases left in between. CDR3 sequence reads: CASSTPGRSNYGYTF. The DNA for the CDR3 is TGTGCCAGCAGTACACCGGGCCGCTCTAACTATGGCTACACCTTC.

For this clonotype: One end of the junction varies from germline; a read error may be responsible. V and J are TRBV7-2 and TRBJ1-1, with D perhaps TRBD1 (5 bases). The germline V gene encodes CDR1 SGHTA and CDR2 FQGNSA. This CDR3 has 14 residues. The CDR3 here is CASRWDQANTVAFF. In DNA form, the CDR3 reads TGTGCCAGCCGCTGGGACCAGGCGAACACTGTAGCTTTCTTT.

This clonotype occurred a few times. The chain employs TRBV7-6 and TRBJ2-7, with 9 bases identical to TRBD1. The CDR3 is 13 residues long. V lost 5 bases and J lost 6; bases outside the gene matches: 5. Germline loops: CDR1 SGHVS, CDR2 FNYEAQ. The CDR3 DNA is TGTGCCAGCAGCCAACCGGACAGGGGCGAGCAGTACTTC. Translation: CASSQPDRGEQYF.

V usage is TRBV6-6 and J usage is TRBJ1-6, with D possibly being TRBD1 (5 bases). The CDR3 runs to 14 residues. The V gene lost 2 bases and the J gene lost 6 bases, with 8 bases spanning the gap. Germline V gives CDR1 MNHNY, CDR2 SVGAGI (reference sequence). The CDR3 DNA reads TGTGCCAGCAGTTACGCAGGGACTAATTCACCCCTCCACTTT. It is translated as CASSYAGTNSPLHF.

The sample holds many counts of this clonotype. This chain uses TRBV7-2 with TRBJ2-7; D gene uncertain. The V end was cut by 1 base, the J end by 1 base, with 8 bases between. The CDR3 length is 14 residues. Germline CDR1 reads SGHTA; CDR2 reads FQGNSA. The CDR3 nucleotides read TGTGCCAGCAGCTTAGGTCCCCCTTCCTACGAGCAGTACTTC. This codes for CASSLGPPSYEQYF.

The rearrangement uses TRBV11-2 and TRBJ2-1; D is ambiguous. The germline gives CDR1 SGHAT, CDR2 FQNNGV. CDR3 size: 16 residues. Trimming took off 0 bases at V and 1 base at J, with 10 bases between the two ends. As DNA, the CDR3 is TGTGCCAGCAGCTTAGATCTCTCCAGGTCCTACAATGAGCAGTTCTTC. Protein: CASSLDLSRSYNEQFF.

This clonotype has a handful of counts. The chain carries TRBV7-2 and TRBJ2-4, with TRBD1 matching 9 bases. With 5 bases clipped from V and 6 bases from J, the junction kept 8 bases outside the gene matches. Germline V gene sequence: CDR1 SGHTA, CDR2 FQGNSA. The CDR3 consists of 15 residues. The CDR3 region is CASSPTGGGGNIQYF. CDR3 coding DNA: TGTGCCAGCAGCCCGACAGGGGGGGGAGGAAACATTCAGTACTTC.

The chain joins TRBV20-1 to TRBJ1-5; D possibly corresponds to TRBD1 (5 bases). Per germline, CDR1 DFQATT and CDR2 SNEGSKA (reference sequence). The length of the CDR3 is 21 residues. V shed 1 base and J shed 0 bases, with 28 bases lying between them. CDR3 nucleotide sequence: TGCAGTGCTAGAGGCCCTAGGACGTGGGGGGGGGATGGATATAGCAATCAGCCCCAGCATTTT. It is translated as CSARGPRTWGGDGYSNQPQHF.

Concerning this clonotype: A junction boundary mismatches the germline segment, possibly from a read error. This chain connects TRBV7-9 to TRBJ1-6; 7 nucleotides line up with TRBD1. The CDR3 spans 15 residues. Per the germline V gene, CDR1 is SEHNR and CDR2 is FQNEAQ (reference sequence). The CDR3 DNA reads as TGTGCGAGCAGCTTAGACAGGGAAGTGAATTCACCCCTCCACTTT. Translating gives CASSLDREVNSPLHF.

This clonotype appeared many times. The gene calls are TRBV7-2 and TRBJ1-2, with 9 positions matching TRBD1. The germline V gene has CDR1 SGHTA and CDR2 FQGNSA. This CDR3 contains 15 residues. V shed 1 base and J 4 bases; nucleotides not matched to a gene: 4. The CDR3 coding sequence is TGTGCCAGCAGCTTAGAGACAGGGGGTGGCTATGGCTACACCTTC. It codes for CASSLETGGGYGYTF.

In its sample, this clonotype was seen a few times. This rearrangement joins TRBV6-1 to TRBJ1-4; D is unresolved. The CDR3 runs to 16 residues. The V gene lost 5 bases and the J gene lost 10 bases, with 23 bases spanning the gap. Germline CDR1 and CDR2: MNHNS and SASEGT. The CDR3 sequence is CASSQLELSKPGKLFF. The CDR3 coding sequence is TGTGCCAGCAGTCAACTGGAATTGAGCAAGCCGGGAAAACTGTTTTTT.

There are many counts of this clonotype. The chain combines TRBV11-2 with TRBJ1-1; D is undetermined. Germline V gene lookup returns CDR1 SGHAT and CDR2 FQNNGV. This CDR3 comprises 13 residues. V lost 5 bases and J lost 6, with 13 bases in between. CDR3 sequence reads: CASSGPGTPEAFF. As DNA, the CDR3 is TGTGCCAGCAGCGGTCCGGGTACCCCTGAAGCTTTCTTT.

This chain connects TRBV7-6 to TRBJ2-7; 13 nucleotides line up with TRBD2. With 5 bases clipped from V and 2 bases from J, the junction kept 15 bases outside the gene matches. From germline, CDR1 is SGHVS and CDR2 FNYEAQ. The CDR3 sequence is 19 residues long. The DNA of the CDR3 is TGTGCCAGCAGCCCCAGGACTAGCGGGGGCCCGAACCCTGCCTACGAGCAGTACTTC. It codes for CASSPRTSGGPNPAYEQYF. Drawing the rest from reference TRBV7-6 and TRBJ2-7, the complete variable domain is GAGVSQSPRYKVTKRGQDVALRCDPISGHVSLYWYRQALGQGPEFLTYFNYEAQQDKSGLPNDRFSAERPEGSISTLTIQRTEQRDSAMYRCASSPRTSGGPNPAYEQYFGPGTRLTVT.

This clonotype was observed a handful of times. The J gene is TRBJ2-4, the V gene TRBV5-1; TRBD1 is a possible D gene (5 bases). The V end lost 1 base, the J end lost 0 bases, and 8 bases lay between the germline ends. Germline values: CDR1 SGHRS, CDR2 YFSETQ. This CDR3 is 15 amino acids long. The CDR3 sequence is CASSLQGIAKNIQYF. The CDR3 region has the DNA TGCGCCAGCAGCTTGCAGGGAATAGCCAAAAACATTCAGTACTTC.

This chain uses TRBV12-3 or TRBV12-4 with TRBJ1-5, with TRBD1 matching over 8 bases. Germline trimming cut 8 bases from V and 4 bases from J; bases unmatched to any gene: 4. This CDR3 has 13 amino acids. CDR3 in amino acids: CASRRGQNQPQHF. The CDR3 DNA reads TGTGCCAGCCGCAGGGGGCAAAATCAGCCCCAGCATTTT.

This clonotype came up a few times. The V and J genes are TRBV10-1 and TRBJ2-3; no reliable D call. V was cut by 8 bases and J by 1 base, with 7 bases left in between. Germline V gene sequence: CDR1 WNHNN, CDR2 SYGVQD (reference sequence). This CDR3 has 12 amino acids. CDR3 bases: TGCGCCAGCGGAGAGCGCACAGATACGCAGTATTTT. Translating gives CASGERTDTQYF.